What follows are 30 T cell receptor beta chains derived from one specimen sequenced in a study of blood T cell repertoires in COVID-19. Generated by immunoSEQ multiplex PCR, the TCRdb table keeps only in-frame clones and is missing some. The repertoire has approximately 430,000 clones, 80% to 90% of them found once; the top ten carry about 1.5%. Sequencing was performed on peripheral blood. These receptors were taken from a woman aged 30 to 39 with active or convalescent COVID-19.

CDR3 residues: CASSDPGGLAGAFTKNIQYF. CDR3 DNA sequence: TGTGCCAGCTCAGACCCAGGAGGACTAGCGGGGGCCTTTACCAAAAACATTCAGTACTTC. The genes are TRBV18 and TRBJ2-4, with 13 bases that match TRBD2. In germline, CDR1 is KGHSH, CDR2 LQKENI. The V and J ends lost 5 bases and 2 bases, in that order; junction bases with no gene match: 15. CDR3 length equals 20 residues.

The V and J genes are TRBV5-1 and TRBJ1-1, with a possible D match to TRBD1 (5 bases). The CDR3 runs 15 residues. Per the germline V gene, CDR1 is SGHRS and CDR2 is YFSETQ. Trimming removed 4 bases at V and 3 bases at J, with 16 bases between. Here the CDR3 reads CASSTGRGIDTEAFF. CDR3 nucleotides: TGCGCCAGCAGCACTGGTAGGGGAATTGACACTGAAGCTTTCTTT.

This clone has a single count. The chain uses TRBV7-9 and TRBJ1-1; weak D call: TRBD1 (5 bases). V was shortened by 4 bases and J by 5 bases, with 23 bases between the two germline ends. The germline V gene has CDR1 SEHNR and CDR2 FQNEAQ (reference sequence). The CDR3 has 17 amino acids. CDR3 coding DNA: TGTGCCAGCAGCTCCACACGGGACCATATAGCGGGGACTGAAGCTTTCTTT. Translating it yields CASSSTRDHIAGTEAFF.

The V gene is TRBV11-2, the J gene TRBJ2-3; 10 bases match TRBD2. The V segment lost 5 bases and the J segment 3 bases; nucleotides outside the gene matches: 2. The CDR3 has 14 residues. Germline V gene data show CDR1 as SGHAT and CDR2 as FQNNGV. This CDR3 reads CASSLSGRTDTQYF. The CDR3 DNA reads TGTGCCAGCAGCCTTAGCGGGAGGACAGATACGCAGTATTTT.

CDR3: CASSGGQGWDETPLHF. CDR3 DNA: TGTGCCAGCAGTGGGGGACAGGGATGGGATGAAACACCCCTCCACTTT. V usage is TRBV6-2 or TRBV6-3 and J usage is TRBJ1-6; 9 nucleotides line up with TRBD1. V lost 5 bases and J lost 11; bases outside the gene matches: 13. Germline V lookup: CDR1 MNHEY, CDR2 SVGEGT. The CDR3 is 16 residues long.

The J gene is TRBJ2-2, the V gene TRBV6-2 or TRBV6-3, with D uncertain. The germline gives CDR1 MNHEY, CDR2 SVGEGT. The CDR3 is 14 amino acids. The V end was cut by 3 bases, the J end by 3 bases, with 8 bases between. The CDR3 reads CASSYQRDTGELFF. The CDR3 DNA reads TGTGCCAGCAGTTATCAACGGGACACCGGGGAGCTGTTTTTT.

The chain joins TRBV4-1 to TRBJ1-1; TRBD1 aligns across 7 bases. This CDR3 is 15 amino acids long. The germline V gene encodes CDR1 MGHRA and CDR2 YSYEKL. J was trimmed by 6 bases and V by 0 bases; bases with no gene match: 7. Here the CDR3 reads CASSQDQRQGPEAFF. CDR3 DNA: TGCGCCAGCAGCCAAGATCAGCGACAGGGCCCTGAAGCTTTCTTT.

The chain combines TRBV3-1 (or the pseudogene TRBV3-2) with TRBJ2-7, with D possibly matching TRBD2 (5 bases). V lost 1 base, J lost 6 bases, and 16 bases lay in between. CDR1 is LGHDT and CDR2 is YNNKEL in the germline V gene (reference sequence). This CDR3 is 15 amino acids long. The CDR3 spells CASSQVTTTKSEQYF. The CDR3 bases are TGTGCCAGCAGCCAAGTAACGACTACCAAGAGCGAGCAGTACTTC.

Only a few counts were recorded for this clone. V is TRBV27 and J is TRBJ2-1, with 7 bases lining up with TRBD2. The CDR3 extends over 16 amino acids. CDR1 is MNHEY, CDR2 SMNVEV, per germline (reference sequence). With V trimmed by 5 bases and J by 1 base, 8 bases remained unmatched. The CDR3 nucleotides are TGTGCCAGCAGTCCTATGGGCGGGAGATCCTACAATGAGCAGTTCTTC. Encoded protein: CASSPMGGRSYNEQFF.

The chain carries TRBV18 and TRBJ1-1; D gene ambiguous. This CDR3 is 12 amino acids long. Germline V gives CDR1 KGHSH, CDR2 LQKENI. Trimming removed 2 bases at V and 5 bases at J, with 6 bases between. This CDR3 reads CASSPRETEAFF. CDR3 nucleotides: TGTGCCAGCTCACCAAGGGAGACTGAAGCTTTCTTT.

This clone was picked up one time. The chain carries TRBV10-3 and TRBJ2-1; TRBD2 is a possible D gene (6 bases). Trimming cost V 4 bases and J 8 bases, with 9 bases left between them. Germline V gene sequence: CDR1 ENHRY, CDR2 SYGVKD. The CDR3 totals 12 residues. In nucleotides, the CDR3 is TGTGCCATCAGTGGGCCGGGGGATGAGCAGTTCTTC. Its protein product is CAISGPGDEQFF.

V and J are TRBV7-8 and TRBJ2-7; TRBD1 matches at 9 bases. Looked up from germline, CDR1 is SGHVS and CDR2 is FQNEAQ. The ends lost 1 base at V and 7 bases at J; junction bases unmatched: 5. The CDR3 contains 14 residues. The CDR3 loop is CASSLVGQGPEQYF. In DNA, the CDR3 is TGTGCCAGCAGCTTAGTTGGACAGGGGCCGGAGCAGTACTTC.

This rearrangement joins TRBV9 to TRBJ1-2; D perhaps matches TRBD1 (6 bases). CDR1 is SGDLS and CDR2 is YYNGEE in the germline V gene. The CDR3 runs 14 residues. Trimming shortened V by 0 bases and J by 7 bases, and 13 bases separated the two germline ends. CDR3 residues: CASSVEGEVGGYTF. CDR3 nucleotides: TGTGCCAGCAGCGTAGAGGGGGAAGTGGGTGGCTACACCTTC.

The chain links TRBV6-1 to TRBJ1-1; no reliable D call. This CDR3 contains 13 residues. V dropped 3 bases and J dropped 7 bases, with 12 bases sitting between them. Germline V gene data show CDR1 as MNHNS and CDR2 as SASEGT. CDR3 nucleotides: TGTGCCAGCAGTGAGGTAGGAGCTCTTGAAGCTTTCTTT. Protein sequence: CASSEVGALEAFF.

The chain recombines TRBV5-4 with TRBJ2-5, with TRBD2 matching 11 bases. This CDR3 comprises 16 residues. Germline CDR1 reads SGHNT; CDR2 reads YYREEE (reference sequence). The junction had 7 bases not matched to a gene; V was cut back by 4 bases and J by 2 bases. In nucleotides, the CDR3 is TGTGCCAGCAGCCCGATAGCGGGAGGGGCTCAAGAGACCCAGTACTTC. Translation gives CASSPIAGGAQETQYF.

The chain recombines TRBV10-3 with TRBJ2-5; TRBD1 might be the D (6 bases). V lost 10 bases, J lost 3 bases, and 12 bases lay in between. Germline assignment: CDR1 ENHRY and CDR2 SYGVKD. The CDR3 has 12 residues. CDR3 protein: CATNPGEETQYF. In DNA, the CDR3 is TGTGCCACCAACCCAGGGGAAGAGACCCAGTACTTC.

This rearrangement joins TRBV12-3 or TRBV12-4 to TRBJ1-1; 8 bases are shared with TRBD1. J lost 5 bases, V lost 4 bases, and 3 bases had no gene match. CDR3 length: 13 residues. The CDR3 coding sequence is TGTGCCAGCAGTTCCTACAGGGGGACTGAAGCTTTCTTT. This encodes CASSSYRGTEAFF.

CDR3: CASSLGQGWTEAFF. As DNA, the CDR3 is TGTGCCAGCAGCTTAGGACAGGGGTGGACTGAAGCTTTCTTT. The chain employs TRBV5-4 and TRBJ1-1, with 9 nucleotides matching TRBD1. The length of the CDR3 is 14 residues. Germline CDR1 SGHNT, CDR2 YYREEE (reference sequence). V lost 2 bases and J lost 5; bases outside the gene matches: 4.

The chain links TRBV6-1 to TRBJ2-7; 8 positions match TRBD1. The junction had 4 bases not matched to a gene; V was cut back by 3 bases and J by 3 bases. The CDR3 spans 14 residues. CDR1 and CDR2 from the germline V gene are MNHNS and SASEGT. This chain's CDR3 is CASSERTGNYEQYF. CDR3 in DNA: TGTGCCAGCAGTGAGCGGACAGGGAACTACGAGCAGTACTTC.

Only one count was recorded for this clone. V usage is TRBV18 and J usage is TRBJ1-4; 7 nucleotides line up with TRBD1. V was clipped by 5 bases and J by 2 bases; unmatched bases: 11. The CDR3 contains 17 residues. Germline values: CDR1 KGHSH, CDR2 LQKENI. CDR3 coding DNA: TGTGCCAGCTCAGCCGCCATACAGGGGTCGACTAATGAAAAACTGTTTTTT. The encoded protein is CASSAAIQGSTNEKLFF.

The gene calls are TRBV4-2 and TRBJ2-1; 7 positions agree with TRBD2. J gave up 2 bases and V 0 bases, and 4 bases lay outside the gene matches. Germline CDR1 and CDR2: LGHNA and YNFKEQ. The CDR3 runs 16 residues. CDR3 residues: CASSQELGGAYNEQFF. The CDR3 bases are TGTGCCAGCAGCCAAGAGTTGGGGGGGGCCTACAATGAGCAGTTCTTC.

V is TRBV28 and J is TRBJ1-2, with D possibly TRBD1 on 5 matching bases. The V gene's germline CDR1 is MDHEN and CDR2 SYDVKM. The V gene lost 6 bases and the J gene lost 1 base, with 9 bases spanning the gap. The length of the CDR3 is 13 residues. The CDR3 reads CASRNGGNYGYTF. CDR3 coding DNA: TGTGCCAGCAGAAACGGGGGTAACTATGGCTACACCTTC.

V usage is TRBV18 and J usage is TRBJ1-5; no definite D call. CDR3 length: 11 amino acids. Germline V gene sequence: CDR1 KGHSH, CDR2 LQKENI. V was shortened by 6 bases and J by 10 bases, with 10 bases between the two germline ends. CDR3 in amino acids: CASSSEGPQHF. CDR3 nucleotides: TGTGCCAGCTCGTCGGAGGGACCCCAGCATTTT.

V is TRBV6-5 and J is TRBJ2-3; 10 positions agree with TRBD1. CDR3 length: 15 residues. Trimming cost V 4 bases and J 4 bases; bases outside gene matches: 5. From germline, CDR1 is MNHEY and CDR2 SVGAGI. The CDR3 protein is CASSSSGTGADTQYF. In DNA form, the CDR3 reads TGTGCCAGCAGTTCCTCCGGGACAGGGGCAGATACGCAGTATTTT.

This clone was counted between two and nine times. This chain joins TRBV30 and TRBJ1-5; D is unclear. The V and J ends lost 3 bases and 2 bases respectively, with 5 bases between them. Germline V CDR1 and CDR2: GTSNPN, SVGIG (reference sequence). CDR3 length: 12 amino acids. The CDR3 is CAWRQGNQPQHF. CDR3 DNA sequence: TGTGCCTGGAGGCAGGGCAATCAGCCCCAGCATTTT.

This clone appeared once. The genes are TRBV19 and TRBJ1-5, with TRBD1 identical over 12 bases. The CDR3 is 14 amino acids. Germline V gene lookup returns CDR1 LNHDA and CDR2 SQIVND (reference sequence). V lost 6 bases, J lost 6 bases, and 3 bases stayed unmatched. The CDR3 spells CASRGQGAGQPQHF. For the CDR3, the DNA is TGTGCCAGTAGGGGACAGGGGGCTGGTCAGCCCCAGCATTTT.

The chain links TRBV5-1 to TRBJ2-7; 9 nucleotides line up with TRBD1. The CDR3 has 16 residues. J gave up 1 base and V 1 base, and 6 bases lay outside the gene matches. Per the germline V gene, CDR1 is SGHRS and CDR2 is YFSETQ. The CDR3 loop reads CASSLKWDRESYEQYF. Written as DNA, the CDR3 is TGCGCCAGCAGCTTGAAGTGGGACAGGGAATCCTACGAGCAGTACTTC.

The chain employs TRBV5-1 and TRBJ2-1; 10 bases are a match to TRBD2. V shed 4 bases, J shed 4 bases, and the junction held 5 bases outside the gene matches. This CDR3 region has 15 residues. Germline V gene lookup returns CDR1 SGHRS and CDR2 YFSETQ. The chain's CDR3 is CASSPTSGEYNEQFF. CDR3 sequence (DNA): TGCGCCAGCAGCCCAACTAGCGGGGAGTACAATGAGCAGTTCTTC.

The chain links TRBV28 to TRBJ1-2; D might be TRBD1 (6 bases). This CDR3 has 15 amino acids. Germline assignment: CDR1 MDHEN and CDR2 SYDVKM. The ends were cut back, 5 bases at V and 4 bases at J, with 17 bases in the middle. The CDR3 nucleotides read TGTGCCAGCAGTCCAGTTCGGGACAACTTCTATGGCTACACCTTC. Protein sequence: CASSPVRDNFYGYTF.

The gene calls are TRBV13 and TRBJ2-3, with TRBD1 as a possible D gene (5 bases). Germline CDR1 and CDR2: PRHDT and FYEKMQ (reference sequence). The CDR3 has 18 amino acids. V lost 4 bases and J lost 0, with 20 bases in between. CDR3 protein: CASSYLLKTTASTDTQYF. Written as DNA, the CDR3 is TGTGCCAGCAGCTACTTACTGAAAACGACAGCTAGCACAGATACGCAGTATTTT.